The entry below describes one T cell receptor beta chain. The data derive from a study of blood T cell repertoires in COVID-19. Study summary: The United States, Italy and Spain were the sources of the acute and convalescent COVID-19 samples. PBMCs, B-cell-depleted T cells, or T cells were the source of the cDNA or gDNA that made up the material.

The CDR3 loop spans 15 amino acids. V lost 3 bases to trimming and J lost 0 bases, with 11 bases between them. Germline lookup yields CDR1 MGHDK and CDR2 SYGVNS. Seattle participants joined during active infection and were tracked over time. Assay used: immunoSEQ multiplex PCR; TCRdb lists only in-frame clones, some missing. The sample comprises a few hundred thousand clones, around nine tenths of which are singletons, and around 6.8% rests with the top ten. J is TRBJ1-2 and V is TRBV25-1, with a tentative D call TRBD1 (6 bases). The specimen was peripheral blood. The sequence was collected from a woman aged 25 to 39 with COVID-19, enrolled during active disease. CDR3 in amino acids: CASSDWTEANYGYTF. The CDR3 DNA sequence: TGTGCCAGCAGTGACTGGACAGAAGCTAACTATGGCTACACCTTC.